A single T cell receptor (beta chain) is shown here with its context. This receptor's antigen is unknown. No per-base quality is available; no much larger clone lies one base away. CDR1 is given as SGHRS and CDR2 as YFSETQ, both from the germline V gene. The CDR3 covers 17 residues, taking in both the cysteine and the phenylalanine. Just CDR3 DNA is preserved here, 51 bases in frame from base 1. V is trimmed back by 1 base and J by 4 bases, and the junction contains 7 bases that no gene match accounts for. The collaborating institutions used their own protocols to collect whole blood in K2EDTA tubes. For TCRbeta analysis, collaborators shipped samples as frozen whole blood, isolated PBMCs, or DNA extracted from either of those sample types. These data are taken from a study of blood T cell repertoires in COVID-19 (dated by TCRdb to 2019 to 2021). Background on the whole study: Samples from collaborators originated in the United States, Italy and Spain and spanned both the acute and convalescent phases of COVID-19. HLA class I and class II types, where available, came from metadata supplied by the sample provider rather than from assay-based typing. Deeply sampled blood TCRbeta repertoires from subjects exposed to, actively infected with, or recovered from COVID-19 were included in the dataset. The material from the prospective study consisted of cDNA or gDNA derived from T cells, B-cell-depleted T cells, or PBMCs. A freely available public database, intended as a resource for researchers studying the immune response to SARS-CoV-2, is where the repertoires were released. The samples were drawn from two sources: the first 160 participants of the ongoing ImmuneRACE study, and approximately 1,300 subjects contributed by 6 global collaborators. Sample metadata almost always included a de-identified subject ID, COVID-19 status, age in years and sex. General conclusions and limits of the study: The quantity of clinical and demographic metadata differed by source and by participant and was supplied without curation.

TCRbeta CDR3 regions were amplified from genomic DNA by means of the immunoSEQ Assay, a bias-controlled multiplex PCR. The original pipeline was this. The number of nucleated cells in each sample was estimated from the amplification of reference gene primers within the assay. To quantify the absolute abundance of each unique TCRbeta CDR3 rearrangement, sequence reads were collapsed and filtered. For each sample, productive Simpson clonality was calculated as the square root of Simpson's diversity index over productive rearrangements. TCRdb's version of the immuneACCESS table is confined to in-frame rearrangements and falls short of the full clone set. An unresolved V gene accounts for under half of the shortfall where checked; the remainder is of unknown origin. V and J calls and clone size come straight from that table; D and trimming were deduced from the DNA. This sample gives some 66,000 clones in total; 85% to 90% of them show up just once. In total, the top ten clones hold 6.9% of the sample.

What was sequenced was peripheral blood. This sequence uses TRBV5-1 and TRBJ2-2, and 10 bases in between align with TRBD1. The TCR sequence derives from a man between 45 and 60 years old with active COVID-19. Read as DNA, the sequence is TGCGCCAGCAGCTTGATAAAGACAGGGGGCCCCACCGGGGAGCTGTTTTTT. Its protein product is CASSLIKTGGPTGELFF.